This T cell receptor beta chain was documented in a study of blood T cell repertoires in COVID-19 (dated by TCRdb to about 2020). Regarding the study in general: Samples from collaborators originated in the United States, Italy and Spain and spanned both the acute and convalescent phases of COVID-19. The repertoires were released in a freely available public database meant as a resource for research on the immune response to SARS-CoV-2. Where available, HLA class I and class II types were taken from metadata supplied by the sample provider and were not determined by assay-based typing. Sample metadata almost always included a de-identified subject ID, COVID-19 status, age in years and sex. The prospective study material was composed of cDNA or gDNA derived from T cells, B-cell-depleted T cells, or PBMCs. Subjects who had been exposed to COVID-19, were actively infected with it, or had recovered from it provided the deeply sampled blood TCRbeta repertoires that made up the dataset. The samples were drawn from the first 160 participants of the ongoing ImmuneRACE study and from over 950 subjects provided by 6 global collaborators.

Broad study findings and their caveats: The quantity of clinical and demographic metadata differed by source and by participant and was supplied without curation.

TCRbeta CDR3 regions were amplified from genomic DNA using the immunoSEQ Assay, a bias-controlled multiplex PCR. The paper's data handling went like this. Within the assay, amplification of reference gene primers was used to estimate how many nucleated cells each sample contained. Sequence reads were collapsed and filtered to measure the absolute abundance of every unique TCRbeta CDR3 rearrangement. For each sample, productive Simpson clonality was calculated as the square root of Simpson's diversity index over productive rearrangements. What TCRdb holds here is the immuneACCESS table cut down to in-frame rearrangements. Part of the clones is not present; checked against another copy, under half of the missing clones reflect an unresolved V gene, and the others are unexplained. That table is the source of V, J and clone size, and D and trimming were worked out from the DNA. The sample includes approximately 210,000 clones, with 83% observed a single time. Of the sample, about 2.3% falls within the top ten clones.

Each collaborating institution followed its own protocols to collect whole blood in K2EDTA tubes. Collaborator samples were shipped for TCRbeta analysis as frozen whole blood, isolated PBMCs, or DNA extracted from either sample type. Of note for this clone: What this receptor recognizes is not known. No quality values exist for individual bases; no much larger clone is one base distant.

The origin of this receptor is a woman between 40 and 50 years old with active or convalescent COVID-19. The specimen was peripheral blood.

The DNA is TGTGCCAGCAGGGCGGACAGGTCGATCGAAACCATATATTTT. The resulting protein is CASRADRSIETIYF. The rearranged segments are TRBV2 and TRBJ1-3; TRBD1 aligns with 7 central bases. Counted from cysteine to phenylalanine, this CDR3 has 14 amino acids. Only the CDR3 part of the read is kept: 42 bases, read in frame from the first base. The germline V gene yields SNHLY for CDR1 and FYNNEI for CDR2. The germline V and J ends show losses of 6 bases and 10 bases respectively, and no gene match explains 12 bases of the junction. The entire variable domain, with the stretches around the CDR3 drawn from the reference TRBV2 and TRBJ1-3 proteins, is EPEVTQTPSHQVTQMGQEVILRCVPISNHLYFYWYRQILGQKVEFLVSFYNNEISEKSEIFDDQFSVERPDGSNFTLKIRSTKLEDSAMYFCASRADRSIETIYFGEGSWLTVV.